One and the same sample provided the 10 T cell receptor beta chains below, sequenced in a study of blood T cell repertoires in COVID-19. TCRdb's table, derived via immunoSEQ multiplex PCR, lists solely in-frame clones and lacks some. Of 93,000 or so clones in the sample, about 90% were seen once. Specimen: peripheral blood. These receptors all come from a human donor in a cohort sampled during active COVID-19.

This clone was seen only once. This same CDR3 is encoded by further DNA sequences in the sample. The rearrangement uses TRBV9 and TRBJ2-7; TRBD1 aligns across 8 bases. Trimming at V came to 0 bases and at J to 2 bases, leaving 4 bases not matched to a gene. CDR3 length: 15 residues. Germline lookup yields CDR1 SGDLS and CDR2 YYNGEE. Here the CDR3 DNA reads TGTGCCAGCAGCGTAGGTGGGACAGGTCCCTACGAGCAGTACTTC. Translated, it gives CASSVGGTGPYEQYF.

The rearrangement joins TRBV30 to TRBJ1-2, with TRBD1 matching 7 bases. The germline CDR1 and CDR2 sequences are GTSNPN and SVGIG (reference sequence). CDR3 size: 11 residues. J was trimmed by 6 bases and V by 5 bases; bases with no gene match: 3. The chain's CDR3 is CAWSGGHGYTF. CDR3 nucleotide sequence: TGTGCCTGGTCAGGGGGTCATGGCTACACCTTC.

The CDR3 region has the DNA TGTGCCAGCAGCTTAGCCTCGCCCGGGACATCGAACACTGAAGCTTTCTTT. Protein: CASSLASPGTSNTEAFF. The J gene is TRBJ1-1, the V gene TRBV7-9; weak D call: TRBD1 (6 bases). Germline-derived CDR1 and CDR2 are SEHNR and FQNEAQ (reference sequence). Trimming shortened V by 0 bases and J by 1 base, and 15 bases separated the two germline ends. The CDR3 has 17 residues.

V gene TRBV9 combines with J gene TRBJ2-3; TRBD2 might be the D (7 bases). This CDR3 contains 15 residues. V dropped 4 bases and J dropped 3 bases, with 15 bases sitting between them. Germline CDR1 SGDLS, CDR2 YYNGEE. The CDR3 DNA reads as TGTGCCAGCAGCCCGGGGGGCCTCAGGACAGATACGCAGTATTTT. Its translation: CASSPGGLRTDTQYF.

This chain joins TRBV29-1 and TRBJ1-1; D is perhaps TRBD1 (6 bases). CDR3 length equals 14 residues. With 2 bases removed from V and 5 bases from J, the gap between germline ends came to 15 bases. Germline lookup yields CDR1 SQVTM and CDR2 ANQGSEA. This CDR3 is CSVERGGGRTEAFF. CDR3 nucleotides: TGCAGCGTTGAAAGGGGCGGGGGGCGGACTGAAGCTTTCTTT.

This sequence joins TRBV28 and TRBJ1-2; D gene uncertain. Deletions cut 3 bases from V and 2 bases from J, with 7 bases between. The CDR3 has 13 amino acids. Per the germline V gene, CDR1 is MDHEN and CDR2 is SYDVKM. CDR3 sequence: CASSFPGNYGYTF. The CDR3 DNA sequence: TGTGCCAGCAGTTTTCCGGGAAACTATGGCTACACCTTC.

This chain uses TRBV7-2 with TRBJ2-3; 8 bases agree with TRBD1. This CDR3 is built from 15 residues. Germline CDR1 is SGHTA and CDR2 is FQGNSA. The junction had 5 bases not matched to a gene; V was cut back by 5 bases and J by 1 base. The CDR3 nucleotides are TGTGCCAGCAGCGTACAGGGGGGAGGCACAGATACGCAGTATTTT. Protein product: CASSVQGGGTDTQYF. Full variable domain (missing parts from reference TRBV7-2 and TRBJ2-3): GAGVSQSPSNKVTEKGKDVELRCDPISGHTALYWYRQSLGQGLEFLIYFQGNSAPDKSGLPSDRFSAERTGGSVSTLTIQRTQQEDSAVYLCASSVQGGGTDTQYFGPGTRLTVL.

The rearrangement uses TRBV6-5 and TRBJ2-7; D not certain. With 7 bases removed from V and 0 bases from J, the gap between germline ends came to 13 bases. The CDR3 extends over 14 amino acids. From germline, CDR1 is MNHEY and CDR2 SVGAGI. Here the CDR3 reads CASKYVLSSYEQYF. The CDR3 DNA reads as TGTGCCAGCAAATATGTTCTGAGCTCCTACGAGCAGTACTTC.

The V gene is TRBV7-2, the J gene TRBJ2-1; D remains ambiguous. The germline CDR1 and CDR2 sequences are SGHTA and FQGNSA. V was pared by 7 bases and J by 8 bases, with 15 bases between. This CDR3 is 13 amino acids long. CDR3 in amino acids: CASTPPGGHEQFF. The CDR3 region has the DNA TGTGCCAGCACCCCCCCCGGTGGGCATGAGCAGTTCTTC.

This clone has just one count. The chain couples TRBV7-3 to TRBJ2-1; 12 nucleotides match TRBD2. V lost 3 bases and J lost 5; bases outside the gene matches: 8. The CDR3 runs to 17 residues. The germline V gene has CDR1 SGHTA and CDR2 FQGTGA. CDR3 protein: CASSLTASGGAHNEQFF. The DNA for the CDR3 is TGTGCCAGCAGCTTGACTGCTAGCGGGGGGGCACACAATGAGCAGTTCTTC.